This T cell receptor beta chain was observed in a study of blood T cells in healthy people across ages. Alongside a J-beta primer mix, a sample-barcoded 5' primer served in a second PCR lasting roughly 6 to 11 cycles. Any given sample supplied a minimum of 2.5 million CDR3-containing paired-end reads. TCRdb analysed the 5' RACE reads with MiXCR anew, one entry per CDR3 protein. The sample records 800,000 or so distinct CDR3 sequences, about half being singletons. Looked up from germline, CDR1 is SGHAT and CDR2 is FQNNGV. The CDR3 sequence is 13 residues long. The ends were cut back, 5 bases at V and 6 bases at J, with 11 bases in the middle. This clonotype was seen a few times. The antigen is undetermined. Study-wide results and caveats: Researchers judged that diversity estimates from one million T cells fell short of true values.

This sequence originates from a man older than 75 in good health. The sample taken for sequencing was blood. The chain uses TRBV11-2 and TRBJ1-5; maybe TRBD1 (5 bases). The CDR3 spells CASSPQGTQPQHF. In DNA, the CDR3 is TGTGCCAGCAGCCCGCAGGGAACTCAGCCCCAGCATTTT.